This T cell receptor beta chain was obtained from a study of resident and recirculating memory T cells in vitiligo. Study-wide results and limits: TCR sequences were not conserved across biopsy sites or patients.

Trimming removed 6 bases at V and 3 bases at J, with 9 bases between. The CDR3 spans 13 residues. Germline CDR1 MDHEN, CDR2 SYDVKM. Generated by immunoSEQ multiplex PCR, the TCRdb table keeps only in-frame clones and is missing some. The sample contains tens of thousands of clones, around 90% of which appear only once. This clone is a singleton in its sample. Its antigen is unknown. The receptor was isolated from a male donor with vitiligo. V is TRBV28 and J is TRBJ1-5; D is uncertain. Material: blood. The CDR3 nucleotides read TGTGCCAGCAGGCTGGCACCCAATCAGCCCCAGCATTTT. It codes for CASRLAPNQPQHF.